This entry concerns a single T cell receptor (beta chain). The data originate from a study of CD8+ T cells in alopecia areata. Treatment noted: oral pan-JAK inhibitor, 5-10 mg twice daily. cDNA reverse transcribed from extracted RNA served as the sequencing template. TCRdb's table, derived via immunoSEQ multiplex PCR, lists solely in-frame clones and lacks some. The table shows approximately 200,000 clones, with less than 45% occurring only once. The CDR3 has 16 amino acids. V dropped 5 bases and J dropped 5 bases, with 21 bases sitting between them. Per the germline V gene, CDR1 is SGHTA and CDR2 is FQGNSA.

The receptor's source is a human donor with alopecia areata. The rearrangement joins TRBV7-2 to TRBJ1-2; a weak D match, TRBD1 (5 bases). The input for sequencing was CD4+ T cells sorted from blood, taken at approximately week 39, from a patient treated with tofacitinib. CDR3 nucleotide sequence: TGTGCCAGCAGCCCGAGCCGACAGCCACCCTTATATGGCTACACCTTC. It codes for CASSPSRQPPLYGYTF.